This T cell receptor beta chain was documented in a study of cytomegalovirus exposure and HLA in healthy donors (dated by TCRdb to 2017 to 2019). In terms of the full investigation: An earlier analysis of some 550 of the donors reported roughly 300 Gb of sequence data and some 120 million unique TCR beta sequences from about 200 million T cells. The number of typed donors differed by locus: 629-630 for A, B, C, DRB1 and DQB1; approximately 520 for DQA1; roughly 600 for DPA1; and some 450 for DPB1. A separate validation cohort of about 110 different subjects was used in addition to the 666-subject first cohort. Class I and class II HLA loci were covered by the typing at four-digit resolution. Using immunosequencing, the study profiled T cell repertoires from about 650 subjects and related those repertoires to cytomegalovirus serostatus. Among the roughly 400 genotyped donors, approximately 76% belonged to the genetic ancestry cluster associated with self-reported Caucasian donors. An earlier analysis of several hundred of the donors applied high-throughput TCR beta sequencing to assess whether each TCR beta V gene segment acted as functional or pseudogenic. The aim of the study was to test whether cataloging public T cell receptors could identify signatures of past pathogen exposure. Because of strong linkage in the cohort, five DR-DQ haplotypes were treated as single units for association and clustering. Donor age, sex, ethnicity and CMV serostatus were collected together with the repertoire data. Every repertoire in the discovery cohort had been generated on one and the same sequencing platform. High-throughput TCR immunosequencing, statistical association of individual TCRs with disease status, and machine learning were combined to predict cytomegalovirus infection status. About 280 gigabases of sequencing data and approximately 84 million unique TCR sequences were included in an early release covering 500 to 750 HLA-typed donors. To study patterns of TCR occurrence, a later analysis re-analyzed previously published TCR beta repertoires from 700 or so donors and added high-resolution HLA genotyping. A later genetic analysis took genome-wide SNP genotypes for about three fifths of the 666 donors and used that subset as a discovery cohort. Rather than using new phenotypic data, the later analysis identified candidate immune exposures from TCR beta sequences and from how often those sequences occurred across donors. Across 398 genotyped donors of the cohort, an average of about 240,000 unique TCR beta nucleotide sequences per donor were sequenced, and roughly 17% of those sequences were non-productive.

CDR1 and CDR2 (SEHNR, FQNEAQ) derive from the germline V gene (reference sequence). From cysteine to phenylalanine, the CDR3 is 17 amino acids long. This entry keeps only the CDR3 DNA: 51 bases, framed from base 1. V lost 5 bases and J lost 8 bases; the stretch between them is 27 bases long. Study-level results and caveats: A few of the identified cytomegalovirus-associated TCR beta chains were confirmed in vitro to be specific for cytomegalovirus antigens. Roughly uniform sequencing depth across donors was assumed in presence/absence analyses, although this assumption may not hold. Immune exposure information for the cohort was limited to CMV serostatus. Linkage disequilibrium might explain the correlated functional status among segregating V segments, but an unknown experimental factor could not be excluded. The earlier analysis of approximately 560 of the donors excluded some 15 rarely observed V segments, including chromosome 9 orphons, because counts were too low. The 87-base-pair reads could not distinguish some IMGT-functional V segments, including TRBV6-2 and TRBV6-3, so those segments were excluded. In a later analysis, TCR association rates were found to vary across HLA loci, with the most associated TCRs seen for DRB1 alleles and the fewest for HLA-C alleles. The classifier was reported to diagnose cytomegalovirus status with high specificity and sensitivity in both the original and validation cohorts. Compared with the roughly 600-donor mean, donors in an Asian-associated ancestry cluster had fewer N-insertions in productive TCRs, according to a later genetic analysis. A group of highly shared sequence variants was considered likely to be a technical artifact of the sequencing pipeline. Most TCR sequences were seen in very few donors, while some public TCRs were found in many individuals. In the study, about 150 TCR beta chains were listed as associated with cytomegalovirus. A further reported finding was that TCR beta sequences accurately predicted the HLA-A and HLA-B alleles for most subjects in the first cohort. This cohort had only TCR beta chains sequenced, and the lack of alpha or paired-chain data limited which features could be detected. A later analysis reported that several top co-occurrence clusters appeared linked to parvovirus B19, influenza, CMV and Epstein-Barr virus. The authors suggested that the approach could potentially be generalized to other disease states and immunological phenotypes. When HLA alleles, especially DR and DQ, strongly co-occurred, attributing TCR associations to individual alleles was difficult. HLA typing was unavailable for some donors at each locus, so association tests used only the typed subset. Specific HLA alleles were associated with about 17,000 TCR beta sequences at a false discovery rate of 0.05 in a later analysis. An association between a missense DCLRE1C variant and V-gene and J-gene trimming of TCR beta chains was found in a later genetic analysis and replicated in an independent cohort. Compared with equally common non-associated chains, HLA-associated TCR beta chains in a later analysis were more clonally expanded and had lower generation probabilities. According to a later analysis, most CMV-associated TCR beta chains appeared to be HLA-restricted, and the HLA associations seemed to be driven largely by CMV exposure. In an earlier analysis of roughly 560 of the donors, most TCR beta V segments were observed in productive rearrangements about 87% or about 30% of the time, broadly matching IMGT annotations.

To note about this clone: Its antigen remains undetermined. One base away there is no much larger clone; base qualities are not given.

In total, over 600 healthy bone marrow donors made up the cohort. At the time of sampling, all cohort members were nominally healthy, though unrecorded immune exposures were likely present. The donor tested CMV seronegative and was one of the 352 seronegative cohort members. A peripheral blood sample was provided by each donor, and peripheral blood mononuclear cells were used for TCR beta sequencing. The Qiagen DNeasy Blood Extraction Kit was used to extract genomic DNA from the blood cell samples. Library prep was done by the immunoSEQ multiplex PCR assay. For the multiplex PCR, a mixture combining 60 forward primers for TCR Vbeta segments and 13 reverse primers for TCR Jbeta segments was used. The CDR3 region of rearranged TCR beta genes was amplified from genomic DNA with a multiplex PCR assay. The Illumina HiSeq System was used to sequence the amplified TCR beta libraries as 87-base-pair reads. In the original analysis: A later analysis counted about 82 million unique TCR beta chains across the roughly 700 repertoires, and around 9.9 million of these chains were shared by at least two donors. To remove PCR and sequencing errors, raw reads were error-corrected and collapsed into unique sequences using a nearest-neighbor algorithm that merged closely related sequences. V, D and J gene segments were assigned by aligning CDR3 sequences to IMGT reference sequences. For a sequence to be retained, a match of at least six nucleotides was required to both a V gene segment and a J gene segment. A rearrangement was called productive if the CDR3 had no stop codons and remained in frame with V and J, and every other rearrangement was called non-productive. Following IMGT convention, CDR3 was defined as the stretch from the second conserved V-encoded cysteine up to the conserved J-encoded phenylalanine. The earlier analysis of about 530 of the donors excluded any sequence lacking an unambiguous match to a single V gene segment. An earlier analysis of approximately 590 of the donors classified V segments as functional when productive rearrangements were above 56.7% and as segregating when the standard deviation between donors was above 5%. A statistical classification framework was developed to diagnose cytomegalovirus status using the catalog of TCR beta chain sequences. In a later analysis, TCR nucleotide sequences were compared against IMGT/GENE-DB human TR gene sequences so that V and J genes could be assigned. In a later analysis, CDR3 sequences and most-parsimonious VDJ recombination scenarios were assigned using the TCRdist pipeline. In a later analysis, each TCR beta chain was defined by its CDR3 amino acid sequence together with its V-gene family, and reads without a unique V-gene family were excluded. In a later analysis, a few hundred highly shared, low-generation-probability nucleotide sequences were removed to address suspected cross-contamination and a sequencing artifact. In a later analysis, a clonal expansion index for each public chain was calculated from normalized within-repertoire ranks of inferred template counts. Generation probabilities in a later analysis came from a VDJ recombination model fitted to out-of-frame rearrangements, and those results were checked against IGoR. Hypergeometric tests were used in a later analysis to score TCR-TCR, TCR-HLA and TCR-CMV co-occurrence, with a repertoire-size bias correction applied to the TCR pairs. A later analysis estimated false discovery rates by permuting HLA or CMV assignments 20 times. In a later analysis, co-occurring TCRs were grouped with DBSCAN, and TCRdist sequence similarity was added when clustering was performed within HLA-allele-positive subsets. For co-occurrence clustering, repertoires with fewer than 30,000 or more than 120,000 public chains were excluded, along with about five repertoires with anomalous nucleotide sharing. In TCRdb, the immuneACCESS table is reduced to in-frame sequences with V and J assigned. These tables do not hold every clone; where another copy was compared, an unresolved V gene accounts for under half, and the others remain unexplained. V and J calls and clone size are given by that table; D and trimming were obtained from the DNA. The sample table lists roughly 150,000 clones, 77% of them with a count of one. The ten largest clonotypes hold 3% to 5% of the sample.

The sequence was collected from a male donor in good health and CMV-seronegative. This chain joins TRBV7-9 to TRBJ1-1; TRBD1 is perhaps the D gene, given 5 matching bases. The sample consisted of PBMCs. The CDR3 sequence is CASSHTLGGVGAEEAFF. The sequenced DNA: TGTGCCAGCAGCCATACTTTGGGGGGGGTAGGAGCCGAGGAAGCTTTCTTT.